This T cell receptor (beta chain) was profiled in a study of T cells after somatic rescue of genetic block. Libraries were prepared by immunoSEQ multiplex PCR; TCRdb keeps only in-frame clonotypes and omits some of them. The sample consists of over 55,000 clones, about 91% of them appearing once. The germline V gene encodes CDR1 MNHEY and CDR2 SVGAGI. The CDR3 sequence is 15 residues long. The ends lost 0 bases at V and 8 bases at J; junction bases unmatched: 7. This chain joins TRBV6-5 and TRBJ2-1, with 7 bases fitting TRBD1. Sequencing input: peripheral blood mononuclear cells (PBMCs). The source is a man aged 35 to 55. The DNA of the CDR3 is TGTGCCAGCAGTTACTCAGCAGGGGGAGACGATGAGCAGTTCTTC. Its translation is CASSYSAGGDDEQFF.